Included here is one T cell receptor beta chain sequence, with context. The antigen is unknown. Only in-frame clones appear in the TCRdb table, and some are missing; sequencing was by immunoSEQ multiplex PCR. The sample carries about 120,000 clones, under 95% recorded once. The sample originates from a study of T cell responses to AZD1222 COVID-19 vaccine. Findings and caveats of the study: The breadth and depth of Spike-specific TCRs increased once two AZD1222 doses had been given.

The sequence was collected from an adult who received the AZD1222 COVID-19 vaccine. The specimen comprised peripheral blood, sampled 28 days after the second AZD1222 dose.

Written as DNA, the CDR3 is TGTGCCAGCAGGACAGGGGGTGTGGGTGAGCAGTTCTTC. It codes for CASRTGGVGEQFF. This sequence joins TRBV12-3 or TRBV12-4 and TRBJ2-1, with 9 bases that match TRBD1. This CDR3 contains 13 residues. V dropped 6 bases and J dropped 9; count of bases not matched to a gene: 6.